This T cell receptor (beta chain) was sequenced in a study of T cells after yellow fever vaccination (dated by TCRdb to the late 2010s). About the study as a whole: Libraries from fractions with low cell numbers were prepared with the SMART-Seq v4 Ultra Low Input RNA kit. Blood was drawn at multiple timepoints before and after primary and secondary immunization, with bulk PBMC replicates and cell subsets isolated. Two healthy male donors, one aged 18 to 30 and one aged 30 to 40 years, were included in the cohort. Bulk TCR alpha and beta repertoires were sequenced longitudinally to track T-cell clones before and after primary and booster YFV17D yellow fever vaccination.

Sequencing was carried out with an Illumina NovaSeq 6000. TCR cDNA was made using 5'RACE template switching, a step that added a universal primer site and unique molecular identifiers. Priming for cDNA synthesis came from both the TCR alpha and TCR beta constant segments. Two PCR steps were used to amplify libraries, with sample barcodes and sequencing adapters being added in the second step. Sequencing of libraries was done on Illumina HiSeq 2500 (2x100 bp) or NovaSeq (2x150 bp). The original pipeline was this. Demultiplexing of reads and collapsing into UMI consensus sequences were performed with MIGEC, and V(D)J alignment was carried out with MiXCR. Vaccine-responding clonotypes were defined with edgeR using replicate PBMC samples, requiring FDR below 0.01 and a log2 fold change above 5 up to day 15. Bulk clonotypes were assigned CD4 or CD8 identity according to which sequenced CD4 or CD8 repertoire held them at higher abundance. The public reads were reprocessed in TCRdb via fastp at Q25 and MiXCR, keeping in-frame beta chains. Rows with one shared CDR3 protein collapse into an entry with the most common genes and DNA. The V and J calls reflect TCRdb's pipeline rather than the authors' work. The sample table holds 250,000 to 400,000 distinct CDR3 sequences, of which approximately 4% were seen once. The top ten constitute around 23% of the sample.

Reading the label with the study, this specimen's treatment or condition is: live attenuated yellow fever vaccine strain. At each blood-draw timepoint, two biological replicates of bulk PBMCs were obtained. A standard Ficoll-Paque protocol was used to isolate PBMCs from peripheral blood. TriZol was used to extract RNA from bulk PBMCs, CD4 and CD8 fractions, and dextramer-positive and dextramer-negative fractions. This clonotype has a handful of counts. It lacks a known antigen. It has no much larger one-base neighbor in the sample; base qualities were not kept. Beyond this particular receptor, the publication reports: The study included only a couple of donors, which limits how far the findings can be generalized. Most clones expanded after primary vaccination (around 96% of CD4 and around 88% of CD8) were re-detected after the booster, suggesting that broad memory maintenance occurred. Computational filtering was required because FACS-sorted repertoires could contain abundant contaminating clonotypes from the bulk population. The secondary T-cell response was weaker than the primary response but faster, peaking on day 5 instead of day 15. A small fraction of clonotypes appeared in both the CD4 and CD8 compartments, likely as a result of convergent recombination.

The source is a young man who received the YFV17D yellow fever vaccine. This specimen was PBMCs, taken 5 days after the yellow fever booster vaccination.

CDR3 protein: CASSSDVAGGAFF. The nucleotide sequence reads as follows: TGTGCCAGCAGTTCCGACGTCGCCGGTGGAGCTTTCTTT. The sequence links TRBV7-9 to TRBJ1-1; the D gene cannot be resolved reliably. Sequences SEHNR (CDR1) and FQNEAQ (CDR2) are obtained from the germline V gene (reference sequence). V is cut by 6 bases and J by 10 bases, and the space between the germline ends is 18 bases. Spanning cysteine to phenylalanine, the CDR3 consists of 13 amino acids. Kept here is only the CDR3 DNA, which spans 39 bases and is read in frame from base 1.